This TCR beta chain derives from a study of cytomegalovirus exposure and HLA in healthy donors. Findings and limits, study-wide: With further analysis later on, most CMV-associated TCR beta chains appeared HLA-restricted.

Researchers ran the PCR with 60 Vbeta and 13 Jbeta primers. The assay was immunoSEQ multiplex PCR, and TCRdb's table has in-frame clones only and misses some. The data hold about 150,000 clones, with 75% to 80% observed a single time. A word on this clone: The antigen remains undetermined.

Germline V gene lookup returns CDR1 GTSNPN and CDR2 SVGIG (reference sequence). Trimming removed 0 bases from V and 1 base from J, with 6 bases in between. This CDR3 is 13 amino acids long. The sequenced material came from PBMCs. This receptor was obtained from a male donor in good health and CMV-seronegative. The chain is built from TRBV30 and TRBJ2-5, with D hard to call. Here the CDR3 reads CAWSVNTQETQYF. The DNA for the CDR3 is TGTGCCTGGAGTGTAAACACCCAAGAGACCCAGTACTTC.